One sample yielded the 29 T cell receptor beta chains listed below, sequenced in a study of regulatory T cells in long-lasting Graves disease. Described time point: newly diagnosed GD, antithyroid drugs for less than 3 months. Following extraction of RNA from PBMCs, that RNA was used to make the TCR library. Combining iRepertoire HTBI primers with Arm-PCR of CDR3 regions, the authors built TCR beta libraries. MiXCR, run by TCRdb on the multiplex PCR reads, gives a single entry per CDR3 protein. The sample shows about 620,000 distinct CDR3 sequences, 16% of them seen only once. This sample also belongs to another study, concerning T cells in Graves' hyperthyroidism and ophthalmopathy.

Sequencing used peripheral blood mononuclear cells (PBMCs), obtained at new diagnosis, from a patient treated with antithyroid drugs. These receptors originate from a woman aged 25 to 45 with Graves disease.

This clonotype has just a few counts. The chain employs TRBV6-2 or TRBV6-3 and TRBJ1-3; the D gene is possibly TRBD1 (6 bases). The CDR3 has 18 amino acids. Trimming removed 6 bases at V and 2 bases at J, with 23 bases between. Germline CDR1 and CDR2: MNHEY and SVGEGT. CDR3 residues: CASRRTPQGRGAGNTIYF. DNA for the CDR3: TGTGCCAGCAGACGGACCCCACAGGGACGGGGGGCTGGAAACACCATATATTTT.

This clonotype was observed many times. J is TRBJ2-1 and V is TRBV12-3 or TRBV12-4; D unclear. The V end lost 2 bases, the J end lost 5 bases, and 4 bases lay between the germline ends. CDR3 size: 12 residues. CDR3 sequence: CASSLLHNEQFF. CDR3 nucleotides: TGTGCCAGCAGTTTACTCCACAATGAGCAGTTCTTC.

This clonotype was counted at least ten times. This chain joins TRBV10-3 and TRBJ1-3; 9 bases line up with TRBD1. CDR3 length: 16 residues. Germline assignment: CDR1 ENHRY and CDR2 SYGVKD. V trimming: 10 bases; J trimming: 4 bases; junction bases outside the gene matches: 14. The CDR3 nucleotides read TGTGCCACGAACACGCCACAGGGGGCGTGGGGAAACACCATATATTTT. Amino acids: CATNTPQGAWGNTIYF.

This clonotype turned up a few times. The CDR3 is CASSMTSGRVAEQFF. Written as DNA, the CDR3 is TGCGCCAGCAGCATGACTAGCGGGAGGGTAGCTGAGCAGTTCTTC. The J gene is TRBJ2-1, the V gene TRBV5-1, with TRBD2 identical over 14 bases. The CDR3 contains 15 residues. V trimming: 4 bases; J trimming: 9 bases; junction bases outside the gene matches: 6. The V gene's germline CDR1 is SGHRS and CDR2 YFSETQ. The full variable domain, in which reference TRBV5-1 and TRBJ2-1 provide the parts outside the CDR3, is KAGVTQTPRYLIKTRGQQVTLSCSPISGHRSVSWYQQTPGQGLQFLFEYFSETQRNKGNFPGRFSGRQFSNSRSEMNVSTLELGDSALYLCASSMTSGRVAEQFFGPGTRLTVL.

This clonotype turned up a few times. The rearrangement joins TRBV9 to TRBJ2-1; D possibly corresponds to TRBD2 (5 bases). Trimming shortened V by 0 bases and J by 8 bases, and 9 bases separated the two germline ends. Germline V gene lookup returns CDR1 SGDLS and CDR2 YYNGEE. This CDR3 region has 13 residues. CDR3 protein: CASSVAGSDEQFF. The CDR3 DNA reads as TGTGCCAGCAGCGTAGCAGGTAGCGATGAGCAGTTCTTC.

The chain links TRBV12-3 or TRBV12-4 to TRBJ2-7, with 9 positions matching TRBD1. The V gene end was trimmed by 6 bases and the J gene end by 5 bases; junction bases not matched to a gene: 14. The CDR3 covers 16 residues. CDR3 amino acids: CASSPSPGQGIHEQYF. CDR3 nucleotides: TGTGCCAGCAGCCCCTCCCCGGGACAGGGAATCCACGAGCAGTACTTC.

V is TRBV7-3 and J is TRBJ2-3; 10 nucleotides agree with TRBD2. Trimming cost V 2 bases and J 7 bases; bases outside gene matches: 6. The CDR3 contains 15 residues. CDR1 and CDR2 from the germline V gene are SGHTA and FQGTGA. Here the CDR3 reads CASSLSASGRNTQYF. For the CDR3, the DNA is TGTGCCAGCAGCTTATCCGCTAGCGGGAGAAATACGCAGTATTTT.

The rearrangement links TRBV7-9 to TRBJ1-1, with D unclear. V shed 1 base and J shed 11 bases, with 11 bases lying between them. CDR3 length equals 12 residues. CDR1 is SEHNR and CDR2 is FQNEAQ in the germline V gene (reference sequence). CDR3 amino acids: CASSLEGSSAFF. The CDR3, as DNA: TGTGCCAGCAGCTTAGAAGGGTCTAGCGCTTTCTTT. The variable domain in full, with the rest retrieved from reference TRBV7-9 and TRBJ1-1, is DTGVSQNPRHKITKRGQNVTFRCDPISEHNRLYWYRQTLGQGPEFLTYFQNEAQLEKSRLLSDRFSAERPKGSFSTLEIQRTEQGDSAMYLCASSLEGSSAFFGQGTRLTVV.

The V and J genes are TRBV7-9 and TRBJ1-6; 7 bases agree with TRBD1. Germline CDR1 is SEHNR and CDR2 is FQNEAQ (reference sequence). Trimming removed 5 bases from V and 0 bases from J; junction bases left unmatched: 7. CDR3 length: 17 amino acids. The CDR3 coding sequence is TGTGCCAGCAGCCCAGGGGGAAAGAGCTCCTATAATTCACCCCTCCACTTT. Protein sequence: CASSPGGKSSYNSPLHF.

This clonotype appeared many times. The CDR3 coding sequence is TGTGCCAGCAGTTTGGGGGGATTCGAGCAGTACTTC. Its protein is CASSLGGFEQYF. This chain connects TRBV28 to TRBJ2-7; tentative D call: TRBD2 (6 bases). The CDR3 is 12 amino acids. Trimming took off 3 bases at V and 6 bases at J, with 9 bases between the two ends. Germline CDR1 is MDHEN and CDR2 is SYDVKM.

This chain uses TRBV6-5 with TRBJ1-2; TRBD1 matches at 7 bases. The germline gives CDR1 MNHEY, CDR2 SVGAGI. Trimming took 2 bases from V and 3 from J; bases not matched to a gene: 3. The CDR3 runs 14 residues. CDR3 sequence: CASSYDREYYGYTF. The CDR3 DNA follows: TGTGCCAGCAGTTACGACAGGGAGTACTATGGCTACACCTTC.

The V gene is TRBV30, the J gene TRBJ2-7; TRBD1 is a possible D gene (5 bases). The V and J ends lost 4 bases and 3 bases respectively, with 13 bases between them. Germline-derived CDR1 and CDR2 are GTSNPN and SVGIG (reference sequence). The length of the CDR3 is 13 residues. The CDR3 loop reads CAWTQGPYYEQYF. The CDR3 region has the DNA TGTGCCTGGACCCAGGGTCCGTACTACGAGCAGTACTTC.

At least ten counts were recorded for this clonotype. The CDR3 DNA sequence: TGCAGTGCCTACAGTCCGGGGAGGGAAAAACTGTTTTTT. Its protein product is CSAYSPGREKLFF. The genes are TRBV20-1 and TRBJ1-4, with D unclear. Trimming cost V 6 bases and J 8 bases, with 16 bases left between them. This CDR3 spans 13 amino acids. Germline-derived CDR1 and CDR2 are DFQATT and SNEGSKA (reference sequence).

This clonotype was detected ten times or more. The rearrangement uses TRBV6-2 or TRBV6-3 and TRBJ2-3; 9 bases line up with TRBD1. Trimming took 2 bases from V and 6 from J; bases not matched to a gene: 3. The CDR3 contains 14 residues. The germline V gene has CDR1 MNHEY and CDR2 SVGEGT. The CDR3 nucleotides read TGTGCCAGCAGTTACGGGACAGGGACCGATACGCAGTATTTT. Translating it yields CASSYGTGTDTQYF.

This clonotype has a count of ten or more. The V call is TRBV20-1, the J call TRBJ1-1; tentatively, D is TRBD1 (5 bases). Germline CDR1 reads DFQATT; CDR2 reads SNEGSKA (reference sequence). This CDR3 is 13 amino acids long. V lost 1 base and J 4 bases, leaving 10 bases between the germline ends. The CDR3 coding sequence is TGCAGTGCTAGAGCAAAAAGGGGCACTGAAGCTTTCTTT. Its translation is CSARAKRGTEAFF.

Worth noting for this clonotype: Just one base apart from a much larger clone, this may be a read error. The chain's CDR3 is CASSYGGRRPDTEAFF. CDR3 coding DNA: TGTGCCAGCAGTTACGGGGGGCGACGTCCGGACACTGAAGCTTTCTTT. The rearrangement uses TRBV6-5 and TRBJ1-1; D perhaps matches TRBD1 (6 bases). CDR1 and CDR2 (germline): MNHEY, SVGAGI. The CDR3 spans 16 residues. Trimming removed 2 bases at V and 3 bases at J, with 16 bases between.

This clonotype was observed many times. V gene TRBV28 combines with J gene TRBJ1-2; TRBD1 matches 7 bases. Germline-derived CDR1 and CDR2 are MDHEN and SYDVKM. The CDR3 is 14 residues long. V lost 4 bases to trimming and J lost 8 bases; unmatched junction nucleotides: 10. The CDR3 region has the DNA TGTGCCAGCAGTTCCCCGGGACAGTTAAAGGGCTACACCTTC. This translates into CASSSPGQLKGYTF.

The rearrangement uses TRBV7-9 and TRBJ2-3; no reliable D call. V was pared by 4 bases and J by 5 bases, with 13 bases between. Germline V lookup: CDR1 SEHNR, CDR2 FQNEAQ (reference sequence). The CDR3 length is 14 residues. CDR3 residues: CASSSGLSKDTQYF. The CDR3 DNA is TGTGCCAGCAGCTCCGGTTTGTCTAAAGATACGCAGTATTTT. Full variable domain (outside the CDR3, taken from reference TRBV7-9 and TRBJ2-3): DTGVSQNPRHKITKRGQNVTFRCDPISEHNRLYWYRQTLGQGPEFLTYFQNEAQLEKSRLLSDRFSAERPKGSFSTLEIQRTEQGDSAMYLCASSSGLSKDTQYFGPGTRLTVL.

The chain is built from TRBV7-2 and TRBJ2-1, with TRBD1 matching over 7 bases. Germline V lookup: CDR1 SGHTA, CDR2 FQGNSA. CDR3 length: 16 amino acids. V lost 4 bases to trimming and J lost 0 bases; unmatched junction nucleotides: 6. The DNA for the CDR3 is TGTGCCAGCAGCTCCAACAGGGGCAGCTCCTACAATGAGCAGTTCTTC. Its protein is CASSSNRGSSYNEQFF.

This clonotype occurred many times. CDR3 in amino acids: CSVGTRTPFTYEQYF. CDR3 DNA sequence: TGCAGCGTTGGCACGAGGACCCCCTTTACCTACGAGCAGTACTTC. This rearrangement joins TRBV29-1 to TRBJ2-7; no reliable D call. V lost 4 bases to trimming and J lost 2 bases, with 18 bases between them. From germline, CDR1 is SQVTM and CDR2 ANQGSEA. The length of the CDR3 is 15 residues.

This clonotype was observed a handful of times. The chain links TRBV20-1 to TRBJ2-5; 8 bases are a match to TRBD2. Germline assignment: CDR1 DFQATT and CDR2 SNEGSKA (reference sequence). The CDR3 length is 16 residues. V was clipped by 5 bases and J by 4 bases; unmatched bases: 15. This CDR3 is CSALGLGRAGAETQYF. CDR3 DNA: TGCAGTGCTTTGGGTCTCGGGAGGGCGGGGGCAGAGACCCAGTACTTC.

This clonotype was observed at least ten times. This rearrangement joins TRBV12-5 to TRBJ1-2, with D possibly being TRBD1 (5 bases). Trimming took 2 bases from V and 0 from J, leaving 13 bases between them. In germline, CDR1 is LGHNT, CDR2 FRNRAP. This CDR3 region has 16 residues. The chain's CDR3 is CASGLRRARPNYGYTF. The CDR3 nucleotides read TGTGCTAGTGGTTTGCGCAGGGCCCGCCCTAACTATGGCTACACCTTC. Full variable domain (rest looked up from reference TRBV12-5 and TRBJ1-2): DARVTQTPRHKVTEMGQEVTMRCQPILGHNTVFWYRQTMMQGLELLAYFRNRAPLDDSGMPKDRFSAEMPDATLATLKIQPSEPRDSAVYFCASGLRRARPNYGYTFGSGTRLTVV.

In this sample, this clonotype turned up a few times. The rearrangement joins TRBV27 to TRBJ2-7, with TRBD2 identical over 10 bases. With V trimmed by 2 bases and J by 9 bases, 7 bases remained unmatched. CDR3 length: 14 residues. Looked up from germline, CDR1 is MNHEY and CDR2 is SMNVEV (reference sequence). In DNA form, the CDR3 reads TGTGCCAGCAGTTTACTAGCGGGAGAGGTGAGGCAGTACTTC. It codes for CASSLLAGEVRQYF.

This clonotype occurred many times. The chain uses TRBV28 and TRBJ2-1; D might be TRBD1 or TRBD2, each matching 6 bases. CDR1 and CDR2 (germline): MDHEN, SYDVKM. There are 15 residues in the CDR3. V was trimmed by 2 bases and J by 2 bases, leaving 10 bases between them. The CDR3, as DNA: TGTGCCAGCAGTTTAGAGGGGGGTACCTACAATGAGCAGTTCTTC. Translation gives CASSLEGGTYNEQFF.

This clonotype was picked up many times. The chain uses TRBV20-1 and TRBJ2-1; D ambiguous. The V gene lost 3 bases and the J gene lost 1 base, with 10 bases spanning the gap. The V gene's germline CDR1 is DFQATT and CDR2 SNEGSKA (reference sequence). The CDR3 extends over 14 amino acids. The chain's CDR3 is CSASFRASYNEQFF. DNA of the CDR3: TGCAGTGCTAGTTTCCGGGCATCCTACAATGAGCAGTTCTTC.

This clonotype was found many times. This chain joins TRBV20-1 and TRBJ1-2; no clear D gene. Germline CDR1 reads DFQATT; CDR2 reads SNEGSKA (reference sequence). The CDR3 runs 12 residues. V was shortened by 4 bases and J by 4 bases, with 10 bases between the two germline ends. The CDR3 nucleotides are TGCAGTGCTACGTTGATCGGCTATGGCTACACCTTC. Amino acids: CSATLIGYGYTF.

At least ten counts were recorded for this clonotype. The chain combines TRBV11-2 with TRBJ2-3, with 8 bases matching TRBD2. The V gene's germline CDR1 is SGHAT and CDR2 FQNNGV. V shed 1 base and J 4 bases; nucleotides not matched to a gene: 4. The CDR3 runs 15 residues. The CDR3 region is CASSLGGLAADTQYF. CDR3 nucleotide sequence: TGTGCCAGCAGCTTAGGTGGACTAGCCGCAGATACGCAGTATTTT.

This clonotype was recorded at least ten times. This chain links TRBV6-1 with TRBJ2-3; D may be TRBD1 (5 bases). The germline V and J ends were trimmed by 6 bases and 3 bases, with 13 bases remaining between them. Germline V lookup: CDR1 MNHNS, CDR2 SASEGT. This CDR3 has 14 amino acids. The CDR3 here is CASRRTSNTDTQYF. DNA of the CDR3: TGTGCCAGCAGGCGGACATCCAATACAGATACGCAGTATTTT.

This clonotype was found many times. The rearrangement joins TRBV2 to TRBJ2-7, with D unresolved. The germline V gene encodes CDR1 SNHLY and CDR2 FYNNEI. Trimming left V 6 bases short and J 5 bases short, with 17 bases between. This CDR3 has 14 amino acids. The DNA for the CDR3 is TGTGCCAGCAGATCCCGGGCCTTAAATAACGAGCAGTACTTC. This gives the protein CASRSRALNNEQYF.